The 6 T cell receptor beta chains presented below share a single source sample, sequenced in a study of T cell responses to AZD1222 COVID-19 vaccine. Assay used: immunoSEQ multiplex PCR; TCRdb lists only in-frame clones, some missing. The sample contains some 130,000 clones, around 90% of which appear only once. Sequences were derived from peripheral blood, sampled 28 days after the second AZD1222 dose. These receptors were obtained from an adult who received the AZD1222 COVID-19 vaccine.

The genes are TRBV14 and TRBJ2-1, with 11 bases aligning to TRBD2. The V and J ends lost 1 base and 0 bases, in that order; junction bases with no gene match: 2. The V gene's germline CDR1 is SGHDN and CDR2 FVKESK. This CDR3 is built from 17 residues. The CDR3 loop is CASSQGLAGHSYNEQFF. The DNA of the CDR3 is TGTGCCAGCAGCCAAGGACTAGCGGGACACTCCTACAATGAGCAGTTCTTC.

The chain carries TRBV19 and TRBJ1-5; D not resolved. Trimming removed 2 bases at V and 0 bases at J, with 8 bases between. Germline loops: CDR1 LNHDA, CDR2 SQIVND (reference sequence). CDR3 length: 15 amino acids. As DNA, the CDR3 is TGTGCCAGTAGTATATCGTACACTAGCAATCAGCCCCAGCATTTT. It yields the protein CASSISYTSNQPQHF.

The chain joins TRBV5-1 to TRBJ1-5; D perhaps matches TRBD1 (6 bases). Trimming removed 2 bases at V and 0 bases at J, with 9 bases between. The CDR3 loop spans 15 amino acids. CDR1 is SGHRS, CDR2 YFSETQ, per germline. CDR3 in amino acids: CASSLQGYSNQPQHF. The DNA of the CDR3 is TGCGCCAGCAGCTTACAGGGATATAGCAATCAGCCCCAGCATTTT. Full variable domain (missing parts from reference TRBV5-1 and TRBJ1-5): KAGVTQTPRYLIKTRGQQVTLSCSPISGHRSVSWYQQTPGQGLQFLFEYFSETQRNKGNFPGRFSGRQFSNSRSEMNVSTLELGDSALYLCASSLQGYSNQPQHFGDGTRLSIL.

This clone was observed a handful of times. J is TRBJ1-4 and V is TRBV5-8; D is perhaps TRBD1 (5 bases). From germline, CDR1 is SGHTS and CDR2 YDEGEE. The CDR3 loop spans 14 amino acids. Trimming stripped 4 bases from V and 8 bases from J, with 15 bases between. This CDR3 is CASSGPGTGEKLFF. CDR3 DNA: TGTGCCAGCAGCGGTCCCGGGACGGGAGAAAAACTGTTTTTT.

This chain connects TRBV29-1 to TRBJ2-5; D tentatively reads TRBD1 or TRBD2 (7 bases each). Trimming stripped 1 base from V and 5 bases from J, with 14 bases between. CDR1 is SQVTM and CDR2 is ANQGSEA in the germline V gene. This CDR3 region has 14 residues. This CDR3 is CSVEARGGRETQYF. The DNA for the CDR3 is TGCAGCGTTGAAGCCAGGGGGGGTAGGGAGACCCAGTACTTC.

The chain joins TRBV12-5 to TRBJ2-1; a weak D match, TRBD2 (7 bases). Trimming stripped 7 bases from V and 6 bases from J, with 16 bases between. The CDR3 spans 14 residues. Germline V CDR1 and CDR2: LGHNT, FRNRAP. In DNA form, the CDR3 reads TGTGCTAGTGCCGGACTAGGGGGGTTCAATGAGCAGTTCTTC. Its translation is CASAGLGGFNEQFF.